A selection of T cell receptor beta chains follows, all from one sample in a study of T cells in Graves' hyperthyroidism and ophthalmopathy. TCRdb re-called the multiplex PCR reads with MiXCR, one entry per CDR3 protein. The sample includes some 490,000 distinct CDR3 sequences, 15% to 20% of them seen just once. Material: blood. Every receptor here comes from a woman between 25 and 40 years old with Graves' ophthalmopathy. Both conserved end residues are part of each CDR3. A D gene is named only where the DNA matches it firmly. The size entry is marked missing in some rows and otherwise reads once, few, many or a size class.

TRBV11-2	NA	NA	TRBJ2-3	TGTGCCAGCAGCTTAGAGTCGGCCCCGGGATCCCGAGATACGCAGTATTTT	CASSLESAPGSRDTQYF
TRBV29-1	NA	NA	TRBJ2-5	TGCAGCGTTGAGGGGATCGGTGAGACCCAGTACTTC	CSVEGIGETQYF
TRBV7-3	many	NA	TRBJ2-3	TGTGCCAGCAGCTCTTCGACGGACCCGGATACGCAGTATTTT	CASSSSTDPDTQYF
TRBV5-1	once	NA	TRBJ1-6	TGCGCCAGCAGCTTGGAGTCAGGGATAAATTCACCCCTCCACTTT	CASSLESGINSPLHF
TRBV5-5	few	TRBD2	TRBJ2-2	TGTGCCAACAGCTTGGGACTAGCGGGAGGGCCGAGCACCGGGGAGCTGTTTTTT	CANSLGLAGGPSTGELFF
TRBV11-2	NA	NA	TRBJ2-1	TGTGCCAGCAGCTTGGATGGGGCGAGCTCCTACAATGAGCAGTTCTTC	CASSLDGASSYNEQFF
TRBV29-1	many	TRBD2	TRBJ2-1	TGCAGCGGAGAGCGGGAGGTGAACAATGAGCAGTTCTTC	CSGEREVNNEQFF
TRBV24-1	NA	NA	TRBJ2-1	TGTGCCACCGCAGACCCCAAGAGCTCCTACAATGAGCAGTTCTTC	CATADPKSSYNEQFF
TRBV10-1	many	TRBD1	TRBJ2-7	TGCGCCAGCAGTGAGGGAACCGGGACAGCGAAACAAGAGCAGTACTTC	CASSEGTGTAKQEQYF
TRBV11-2	many	NA	TRBJ2-7	TGTGCCAGCACCCTTCAACCCCACAGTATCTCCTACGAGCAGTACTTC	CASTLQPHSISYEQYF
TRBV18	many	NA	TRBJ1-1	TGTGCCAGCTCACCCGTAGGGCAGGACAACACTGAAGCTTTCTTT	CASSPVGQDNTEAFF
TRBV7-2	many	NA	TRBJ2-5	TGTGCCAGCAGCTTAGGCGTAGAGACCCAGTACTTC	CASSLGVETQYF
TRBV7-9	many	NA	TRBJ2-7	TGTGCCAGCTCCGGCGTGCACGAGCAGTACTTC	CASSGVHEQYF
TRBV19	NA	NA	TRBJ1-1	TGTGCCACCAGACAGGACACTGAAGCTTTCTTT	CATRQDTEAFF
TRBV28	many	NA	TRBJ2-3	TGTGCCAGCAGTAGGGCGGGCGATAGCACAGATACGCAGTATTTT	CASSRAGDSTDTQYF